Listed below are T cell receptor beta chains from one sample, sequenced in a study of cytomegalovirus exposure and HLA in healthy donors. The table came from immunoSEQ multiplex PCR; TCRdb's copy has only in-frame clones and leaves some out. The sample has about 140,000 clones; around 80% are singletons. The sequenced sample consisted of PBMCs. These receptors all come from a male donor in good health and CMV-seropositive. The CDR3 runs from the conserved cysteine through the conserved F or W.

v_gene	j_gene	CDR3aa
TRBV19	TRBJ2-1	CASSIQGQAQQFF
TRBV6-1	TRBJ2-2	CASKTGLATGELFF
TRBV19	TRBJ1-5	CASSAGTGGFQPQHF
TRBV4-3	TRBJ2-6	CASSQDTGSGANVLTF
TRBV6-5	TRBJ1-1	CASSYSDITTEAFF
TRBV28	TRBJ2-7	CASSFVLGLAGGTYEQYF
TRBV7-3	TRBJ2-2	CASAGGPNTGELFF
TRBV7-8	TRBJ1-1	CASSLWGEGTEAFF
TRBV5-4	TRBJ1-2	CASNSGGAGFGYTF
TRBV27	TRBJ2-3	CASSREGASTDTQYF
TRBV4-3	TRBJ2-1	CASSQDLIAGGGNEQFF
TRBV18	TRBJ1-1	CASSPRQGGNTEAFF
TRBV7-3	TRBJ2-1	CASSLREGPGNEQFF
TRBV7-3	TRBJ2-2	CASSLRQGGAGELFF
TRBV4-1	TRBJ1-1	CASSQATGQGNTEAFF
TRBV15	TRBJ1-5	CATSRGRDLQPQHF
TRBV18	TRBJ1-1	CASSPPRVRNTEAFF
TRBV6-6	TRBJ2-3	CASSGLAGSTDTQYF
TRBV27	TRBJ1-2	CASSISVSGPNGYTF
TRBV27	TRBJ1-5	CASSPLRETGRMQPQHF
TRBV19	TRBJ2-3	CASSQGLAGSTDTQYF
TRBV7-8	TRBJ2-3	CASSPGSTDTQYF
TRBV6-4	TRBJ1-1	CASSDPNRGRTNTEAFF
TRBV6-6	TRBJ1-1	CASTISGTGYTEAFF
TRBV18	TRBJ2-7	CASSPPGGLSYEQYF
TRBV6-4	TRBJ2-1	CASSDSWTGHRNEQFF
TRBV9	TRBJ2-3	CASSVVLAGGTDTQYF
TRBV5-6	TRBJ1-1	CASSSDRAQNTEAFF
TRBV4-2	TRBJ2-7	CASSSSPQRSSYEQYF
TRBV29-1	TRBJ2-1	CSVVASGDRYNEQFF
TRBV11-2	TRBJ1-6	CASSLAARGNSPLHF
TRBV5-1	TRBJ1-4	CASSFVGGINEKLFF
TRBV27	TRBJ2-1	CASSLEAGGSYNEQFF
TRBV5-1	TRBJ2-1	CASSLVAGGNNEQFF
TRBV5-8	TRBJ2-3	CASSFQGGADTQYF
TRBV7-8	TRBJ2-1	CASSLALAGHQYNEQFF
TRBV7-3	TRBJ1-1	CASSLQGGTEAFF
TRBV11-2	TRBJ2-1	CASSFGGSSYNEQFF
TRBV6-5	TRBJ2-2	CASSYLSPGELFF
TRBV4-2	TRBJ2-5	CASSQGLAGDGQETQYF
TRBV4-3	TRBJ2-7	CASSQDQFEGATLYF
TRBV25-1	TRBJ2-5	CASSEGPVAGQETQYF
TRBV11-2	TRBJ2-7	CASSLGQGAYEQYF
TRBV18	TRBJ2-7	CASTETGENYEQYF
TRBV7-3	TRBJ2-2	CASSLESAGGPRELFF
TRBV19	TRBJ1-5	CASQTEGTGGRQPQHF
TRBV28	TRBJ1-1	CASSHPPDSMNTEAFF
TRBV2	TRBJ2-3	CATRSGGPTDTQYF
TRBV4-2	TRBJ2-5	CASSQQLGQGGETQYF
TRBV7-2	TRBJ2-2	CASSLASEGNGELFF
TRBV11-2	TRBJ2-7	CASSQTPTGVYEQYF
TRBV27	TRBJ2-3	CASSTAGAGSNTQYF
TRBV5-1	TRBJ2-1	CASSDVLAAHEQFF
TRBV5-1	-	CASSPWTSGTYEQYF